This TCR beta chain was recovered during a study of cytomegalovirus exposure and HLA in healthy donors. Notes on the study in general: Generally TCR sequences proved uncommon, though certain public TCRs appeared in numerous donors.

Comment on this clone: Its matching antigen is unknown. The same CDR3 also results from other DNA sequences found in this sample.

Vbeta (60) and Jbeta (13) primers were used in the PCR. Assay: immunoSEQ multiplex PCR; the TCRdb copy retains only in-frame clones and omits some. The profile shows 160,000 or so clones, almost 85% of them singletons. V was clipped by 3 bases and J by 3 bases, with 11 bases between them. Per the germline V gene, CDR1 is MNHNS and CDR2 is SASEGT. This CDR3 contains 14 residues. The sequence was obtained from a man aged 30-40 years in good health and CMV-seronegative. The V and J genes are TRBV6-1 and TRBJ1-1, with no clear D. Sequencing was done on a sample of PBMCs. In DNA, the CDR3 is TGTGCCAGCAGTGACCGGGGTAAGGACACTGAAGCTTTCTTT. Residues: CASSDRGKDTEAFF.